This passage covers 9 T cell receptor beta chains from one sample sequenced in a study of long-term antiretroviral therapy in people with HIV. immunoSEQ v3.0 was run at survey level. This table comes from immunoSEQ multiplex PCR, and its TCRdb copy is limited to in-frame clones, with some not included. There are about 44,000 clones in the sample; about 96% occur only once, and about 3% lies in the top ten. The sample in question was unsorted PBMCs, obtained 3.7 years after starting antiretroviral therapy. The source is a woman in her fifties or sixties with HIV.

The J gene is TRBJ2-6, the V gene TRBV5-4; the D is unclear. Trimming removed 4 bases at V and 0 bases at J, with 8 bases between. The CDR3 is made up of 15 amino acids. In germline, CDR1 is SGHNT, CDR2 YYREEE (reference sequence). CDR3 sequence: CASSVGDSGANVLTF. In DNA, the CDR3 is TGTGCCAGCAGCGTGGGCGACTCTGGGGCCAACGTCCTGACTTTC. Filled out from reference TRBV5-4 and TRBJ2-6, the complete variable domain reads ETGVTQSPTHLIKTRGQQVTLRCSSQSGHNTVSWYQQALGQGPQFIFQYYREEENGRGNFPPRFSGLQFPNYSSELNVNALELDDSALYLCASSVGDSGANVLTFGAGSRLTVL.

The chain links TRBV6-6 to TRBJ1-5; a possible D gene is TRBD1 (5 bases). The CDR3 is made up of 14 amino acids. Deletions cut 3 bases from V and 6 bases from J, with 12 bases between. CDR1 and CDR2 (germline): MNHNY, SVGAGI (reference sequence). The CDR3: CASSYAGSSQPQHF. Here the CDR3 DNA reads TGTGCCAGCAGTTATGCAGGGTCCAGTCAGCCCCAGCATTTT.

V and J are TRBV30 and TRBJ1-4, with D possibly TRBD1 on 6 matching bases. The ends were cut back, 5 bases at V and 6 bases at J, with 19 bases in the middle. Germline CDR1 is GTSNPN and CDR2 is SVGIG (reference sequence). This CDR3 has 15 residues. CDR3 nucleotide sequence: TGTGCCTGGTACTATCCACAGGGAGGTCATGAAAAACTGTTTTTT. Translation: CAWYYPQGGHEKLFF.

The genes are TRBV27 and TRBJ2-2, with TRBD2 as a possible D gene (7 bases). CDR1 and CDR2 (germline): MNHEY, SMNVEV (reference sequence). Trimming left V 3 bases short and J 7 bases short, with 21 bases between. The CDR3 has 17 amino acids. The CDR3 is CASSFAFFGGAVGELFF. In DNA form, the CDR3 reads TGTGCCAGCAGTTTTGCTTTTTTTGGGGGGGCCGTCGGGGAGCTGTTTTTT.

The rearrangement joins TRBV30 to TRBJ1-5, with D perhaps matching TRBD1 (6 bases). CDR3 length equals 17 residues. V was pared by 0 bases and J by 3 bases, with 18 bases between. Germline V lookup: CDR1 GTSNPN, CDR2 SVGIG (reference sequence). CDR3 sequence: CAWSVGVGTLNNQPQHF. The DNA for the CDR3 is TGTGCCTGGAGTGTCGGGGTTGGGACACTTAACAATCAGCCCCAGCATTTT. The full variable domain, with the rest looked up from reference TRBV30 and TRBJ1-5, is SQTIHQWPATLVQPVGSPLSLECTVEGTSNPNLYWYRQAAGRGLQLLFYSVGIGQISSEVPQNLSASRPQDRQFILSSKKLLLSDSGFYLCAWSVGVGTLNNQPQHFGDGTRLSIL.

Concerning this clone: The junction departs from the called germline gene at one end, perhaps through a read error. V and J are TRBV7-7 and TRBJ1-1, with D possibly TRBD1 on 5 matching bases. Germline CDR1 SSHAT, CDR2 FNYEAQ (reference sequence). This CDR3 comprises 13 residues. The CDR3 DNA sequence: TGTGCTAGCAGCCAAGACAGCGGCACTGAAGCTTTCTTT. Protein sequence: CASSQDSGTEAFF. Complete variable domain (other parts from reference TRBV7-7 and TRBJ1-1): GAGVSQSPRYKVTKRGQDVTLRCDPISSHATLYWYQQALGQGPEFLTYFNYEAQPDKSGLPSDRFSAERPEGSISTLTIQRTEQRDSAMYRCASSQDSGTEAFFGQGTRLTVV.

CDR3 in amino acids: CASTAFTGHSYEQYF. For the CDR3, the DNA is TGTGCCAGCACCGCCTTCACAGGGCACTCCTACGAGCAGTACTTC. J is TRBJ2-7 and V is TRBV7-9; weak D call: TRBD1 (6 bases). From germline, CDR1 is SEHNR and CDR2 FQNEAQ (reference sequence). Trimming took off 7 bases at V and 0 bases at J, with 16 bases between the two ends. The CDR3 has 15 amino acids.

This clone was observed a single time. The V call is TRBV7-3, the J call TRBJ1-6, with 9 bases fitting TRBD1. The CDR3 is 16 amino acids. In germline, CDR1 is SGHTA, CDR2 FQGTGA. The ends lost 5 bases at V and 9 bases at J; junction bases unmatched: 11. Here the CDR3 DNA reads TGTGCCAGCAGCATAAACCCACAGGGGGCGGGTTCACCCCTCCACTTT. Translating gives CASSINPQGAGSPLHF.

The CDR3 loop reads CASSSQRRGQSHNYGYTF. CDR3 in DNA: TGTGCCAGCAGCTCGCAGCGCAGGGGGCAGAGTCATAACTATGGCTACACCTTC. This chain joins TRBV11-2 and TRBJ1-2; 8 bases fit TRBD1. The CDR3 covers 18 residues. Germline V gene sequence: CDR1 SGHAT, CDR2 FQNNGV. The trim removed 4 bases at V and 1 base at J, leaving 14 bases unmatched.